This entry features one T cell receptor beta chain sequence. This sample stems from a study of shared clonotypes between healthy human individuals. CD45RO-negative, CCR7-selected cells formed the naive CD8 fraction, which excluded terminally differentiated effector memory CD45RA+ cells. Here immunoSEQ multiplex PCR was the method, and the copy in TCRdb shows in-frame clones only, minus some. The profile covers about 700,000 clones, with 92% appearing a single time and more than 20% taken by the ten largest. V was trimmed by 2 bases and J by 7 bases, leaving 3 bases between them. Germline values: CDR1 SGHAT, CDR2 FQNNGV. CDR3 size: 11 residues.

The chain carries TRBV11-2 and TRBJ1-3; no clear D gene. The sample taken for sequencing was naive CD8+ T cells sorted from blood. This clonotype originated in a man younger than 40 in good health. The CDR3 loop is CASSLTNTIYF. The CDR3 region has the DNA TGTGCCAGCAGCTTAACCAACACCATATATTTT.